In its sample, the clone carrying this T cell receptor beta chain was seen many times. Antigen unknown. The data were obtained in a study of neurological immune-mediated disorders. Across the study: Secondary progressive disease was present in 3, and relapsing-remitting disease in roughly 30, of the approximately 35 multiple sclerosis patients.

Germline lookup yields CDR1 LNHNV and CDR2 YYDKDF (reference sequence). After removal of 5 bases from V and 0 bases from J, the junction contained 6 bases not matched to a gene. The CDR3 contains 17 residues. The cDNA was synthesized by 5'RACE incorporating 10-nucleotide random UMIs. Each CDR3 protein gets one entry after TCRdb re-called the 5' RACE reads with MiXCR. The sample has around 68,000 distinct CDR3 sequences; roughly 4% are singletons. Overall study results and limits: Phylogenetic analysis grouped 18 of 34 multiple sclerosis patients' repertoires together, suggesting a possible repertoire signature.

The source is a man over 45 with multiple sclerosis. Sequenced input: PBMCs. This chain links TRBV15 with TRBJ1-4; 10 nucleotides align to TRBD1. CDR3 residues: CATSDIGTGATNEKLFF. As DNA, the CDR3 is TGTGCCACCAGCGATATAGGGACAGGGGCAACTAATGAAAAACTGTTTTTT.